This T cell receptor beta chain appears in the sequencing data of a study of cytomegalovirus exposure and HLA in healthy donors. Study in general: Of around 400 genotyped donors, roughly 80% grouped in the Caucasian-associated ancestry cluster.

PCR employed 60 Vbeta and 13 Jbeta primers. The authors' processing: Roughly 12 million of about 88 million unique TCR beta chains were shared, per a later count. TCRdb's table, derived via immunoSEQ multiplex PCR, lists solely in-frame clones and lacks some. That table supplies the V and J calls and clone size; D and trimming were determined from the DNA. The repertoire holds 100,000 to 150,000 clones, with about two thirds as singletons. The ends were cut back, 4 bases at V and 3 bases at J, with 12 bases in the middle. Germline CDR1 reads SGHRS; CDR2 reads YFSETQ. CDR3 size: 14 residues. With regard to this clone: The antigen is unknown.

The study, taken as a whole, reports: A later analysis by the authors found several of the most significant clusters apparently linked to common viral pathogens. Published work reported that the classifier diagnosed cytomegalovirus status with high specificity and sensitivity.

V and J are TRBV5-1 and TRBJ2-3; D gene ambiguous. The sequenced material came from PBMCs. This clonotype originated in a man aged 60 to 69 in good health and CMV-seropositive. CDR3 DNA: TGCGCCAGCAGCATCAGGCCGGATACAGATACGCAGTATTTT. This sequence encodes CASSIRPDTDTQYF.